The 20 T cell receptor beta chains presented below share a single source sample, sequenced in a study of OX40 agonist ivuxolimab in advanced cancers. Assay: immunoSEQ multiplex PCR; the TCRdb copy retains only in-frame clones and omits some. The table includes around 74,000 clones, approximately 89% detected once. The sequencing here drew on CD4+ or CD8+ T cells sorted from blood, taken in a trial of the OX40 agonist ivuxolimab. The receptors here all came from an adult with an advanced solid tumor such as melanoma, head and neck, liver or kidney cancer.

The rearrangement joins TRBV29-1 to TRBJ1-5; possible D gene TRBD1, 5 bases. V was trimmed by 5 bases and J by 4 bases, leaving 12 bases between them. Looked up from germline, CDR1 is SQVTM and CDR2 is ANQGSEA. The CDR3 runs 13 residues. The CDR3 coding sequence is TGCAGCGTTAGCCGGGACGAAAATCAGCCCCAGCATTTT. Its translation is CSVSRDENQPQHF.

The CDR3 DNA reads as TGTGCCAGCACTCCCCTCCGCTTGAGCACAGATACGCAGTATTTT. This translates into CASTPLRLSTDTQYF. J is TRBJ2-3 and V is TRBV2; the D is unclear. Trimming pared 7 bases from V and 0 bases from J, leaving 14 bases between. Germline-derived CDR1 and CDR2 are SNHLY and FYNNEI. This CDR3 has 15 amino acids. Supplemented by reference TRBV2 and TRBJ2-3, the full variable domain reads EPEVTQTPSHQVTQMGQEVILRCVPISNHLYFYWYRQILGQKVEFLVSFYNNEISEKSEIFDDQFSVERPDGSNFTLKIRSTKLEDSAMYFCASTPLRLSTDTQYFGPGTRLTVL.

The chain is built from TRBV5-7 and TRBJ2-3; unclear D gene. TRBV5-7 is marked as an open reading frame, function uncertain. V shed 1 base and J shed 0 bases, with 12 bases lying between them. The CDR3 is 16 amino acids. The CDR3 sequence is CASSLSSLRSTDTQYF. In nucleotides, the CDR3 is TGTGCCAGCAGCTTGTCCAGCCTACGAAGCACAGATACGCAGTATTTT.

The rearrangement links TRBV19 to TRBJ2-1, with 7 bases identical to TRBD2. This CDR3 comprises 15 residues. CDR1 and CDR2 (germline): LNHDA, SQIVND (reference sequence). V dropped 1 base and J dropped 4; count of bases not matched to a gene: 4. The CDR3 protein is CASSIAVLAYNEQFF. The CDR3, as DNA: TGTGCCAGTAGTATAGCGGTACTAGCGTACAATGAGCAGTTCTTC.

V usage is TRBV7-2 and J usage is TRBJ1-2, with D possibly matching TRBD1 (6 bases). CDR3 size: 15 residues. V lost 5 bases to trimming and J lost 5 bases, with 18 bases between them. Per the germline V gene, CDR1 is SGHTA and CDR2 is FQGNSA. The CDR3, as DNA: TGTGCCAGCAGCCAACAGGGTAACGGGCTTTATGGCTACACCTTC. It specifies CASSQQGNGLYGYTF.

This clone was seen just once. The CDR3 DNA is TGCAGCGGGAGGGGGGCAGCCTACGAGCAGTACTTC. Translating gives CSGRGAAYEQYF. This rearrangement joins TRBV29-1 to TRBJ2-7, with D perhaps being TRBD1 or TRBD2 (6 bases each). Germline-derived CDR1 and CDR2 are SQVTM and ANQGSEA. Trimming pared 7 bases from V and 2 bases from J, leaving 12 bases between. The CDR3 loop spans 12 amino acids.

The chain has TRBV5-1 and TRBJ1-1; 9 bases agree with TRBD1. In germline, CDR1 is SGHRS, CDR2 YFSETQ. The CDR3 sequence is 20 residues long. V lost 1 base to trimming and J lost 7 bases; unmatched junction nucleotides: 23. The CDR3 nucleotides read TGCGCCAGCAGCTTGCACCGGGACAGGGTATATTTAGGTTTCGGGTTTGAAGCTTTCTTT. Translated, it gives CASSLHRDRVYLGFGFEAFF.

A single count supports this clone. This chain joins TRBV28 and TRBJ1-5; D is possibly TRBD1 (6 bases). The germline V gene encodes CDR1 MDHEN and CDR2 SYDVKM. There are 19 residues in the CDR3. V shed 2 bases and J shed 4 bases, with 24 bases lying between them. The CDR3 DNA reads as TGTGCCAGCAGTTTAGGGGCGGCCGCCCCCGGGGGGCTTAATCAGCCCCAGCATTTT. Protein sequence: CASSLGAAAPGGLNQPQHF.

This clone was recorded a few times. The rearrangement joins TRBV20-1 to TRBJ1-1, with unresolved D. The V end was cut by 8 bases, the J end by 1 base, with 8 bases between. The germline V gene encodes CDR1 DFQATT and CDR2 SNEGSKA (reference sequence). This CDR3 is 11 amino acids long. DNA for the CDR3: TGCAGTCCCAGCGAGAACACTGAAGCTTTCTTT. Its translation: CSPSENTEAFF.

This chain links TRBV28 with TRBJ2-3, with TRBD2 matching 9 bases. J gave up 8 bases and V 4 bases, and 10 bases lay outside the gene matches. The CDR3 consists of 15 residues. In germline, CDR1 is MDHEN, CDR2 SYDVKM. The CDR3: CASSSPGLAIPTQYF. The DNA of the CDR3 is TGTGCCAGCAGTTCACCGGGACTAGCTATTCCTACGCAGTATTTT.

This clone has only one observation. This chain uses TRBV30 with TRBJ1-2; D unresolved. Germline lookup yields CDR1 GTSNPN and CDR2 SVGIG (reference sequence). The ends were cut back, 0 bases at V and 7 bases at J, with 9 bases in the middle. This CDR3 contains 12 residues. CDR3 coding DNA: TGTGCCTGGAGTGTACGAGTGGCTGGCTACACCTTC. Its protein is CAWSVRVAGYTF.

The rearrangement uses TRBV4-2 and TRBJ1-5, with TRBD1 as a possible D gene (6 bases). In germline, CDR1 is LGHNA, CDR2 YNFKEQ. There are 15 residues in the CDR3. V lost 0 bases and J lost 3, with 9 bases in between. The CDR3 spells CASSQDPGVNQPQHF. CDR3 sequence (DNA): TGTGCCAGCAGCCAAGATCCAGGGGTCAATCAGCCCCAGCATTTT.

CDR3 residues: CASSFGWAGRGAFF. CDR3 DNA sequence: TGTGCCAGCAGCTTCGGATGGGCGGGACGGGGAGCTTTCTTT. This chain connects TRBV5-5 to TRBJ1-1; D possibly corresponds to TRBD1 (5 bases). The V and J ends lost 2 bases and 10 bases respectively, with 18 bases between them. The germline CDR1 and CDR2 sequences are SGHKS and YYEKEE (reference sequence). CDR3 length equals 14 residues.

This clone appeared a single time. This chain joins TRBV7-6 and TRBJ2-5, with no clear D. V shed 8 bases and J shed 1 base, with 8 bases lying between them. Looked up from germline, CDR1 is SGHVS and CDR2 is FNYEAQ. The CDR3 consists of 12 residues. Here the CDR3 DNA reads TGTGCCAGCTCCCTTTTCCAAGAGACCCAGTACTTC. Amino acids: CASSLFQETQYF.

The chain uses TRBV11-2 and TRBJ2-7; D is tentatively TRBD1 or TRBD2 (6 bases each). Germline V gives CDR1 SGHAT, CDR2 FQNNGV. The V end was cut by 5 bases, the J end by 6 bases, with 14 bases between. The CDR3 is made up of 13 amino acids. This CDR3 is CASSPGAPSEQYF. The CDR3 nucleotides read TGTGCCAGCAGCCCGGGGGCCCCCAGCGAGCAGTACTTC.

This chain uses TRBV2 with TRBJ2-6; perhaps TRBD2 as D (5 bases). From germline, CDR1 is SNHLY and CDR2 FYNNEI. V lost 5 bases and J lost 2, with 10 bases in between. This CDR3 spans 15 amino acids. CDR3: CASSPNGAGANVLTF. In DNA form, the CDR3 reads TGTGCCAGCAGTCCGAACGGGGCTGGGGCCAACGTCCTGACTTTC.

This clone was detected a few times. This chain uses TRBV29-1 with TRBJ1-1, with unresolved D. The V end was cut by 5 bases, the J end by 8 bases, with 21 bases between. The CDR3 is 14 residues long. Germline V gene sequence: CDR1 SQVTM, CDR2 ANQGSEA. CDR3 region: CSVSVDPSSREAFF. CDR3 nucleotide sequence: TGCAGCGTTTCGGTGGACCCCTCTTCCCGAGAAGCTTTCTTT.

The CDR3: CASSTTALSYNEQFF. The CDR3 nucleotides are TGCGCCAGCAGCACCACAGCGCTCTCCTACAATGAGCAGTTCTTC. This chain uses TRBV5-1 with TRBJ2-1; no clear D. V was pared by 4 bases and J by 0 bases, with 11 bases between. The CDR3 runs to 15 residues. Germline loops: CDR1 SGHRS, CDR2 YFSETQ.

The V gene is TRBV7-9, the J gene TRBJ2-3; D might be TRBD1 (5 bases). The CDR3 covers 13 residues. Trimming took 10 bases from V and 0 from J, leaving 11 bases between them. In germline, CDR1 is SEHNR, CDR2 FQNEAQ (reference sequence). Here the CDR3 reads CATDIASTDTQYF. The CDR3 region has the DNA TGTGCCACGGACATCGCTAGCACAGATACGCAGTATTTT.

The chain employs TRBV19 and TRBJ2-2; TRBD2 matches 9 bases. This CDR3 comprises 14 residues. Losses at the gene ends were 6 bases for V and 5 bases for J; bases not matched to a gene: 4. CDR1 LNHDA and CDR2 SQIVND come from the germline V gene (reference sequence). The CDR3: CASSPRGGTGELFF. The CDR3 DNA reads TGTGCCAGTAGCCCGCGGGGGGGGACCGGGGAGCTGTTTTTT.